Listed here are 7 T cell receptor beta chains from one sample, sequenced in a study of Graves' ophthalmopathy and Graves' hyperthyroidism. RNA transcripts were the source from which TCR beta CDR3 regions were amplified. After a first-round RT-PCR with HTBI primers, a second-round multiplex PCR was run. TCRdb called the multiplex PCR reads again in MiXCR, with one record for every CDR3 protein. The table includes about 640,000 distinct CDR3 sequences, 35% to 45% detected once. Material for sequencing was peripheral blood. These receptors came from an adult man with Graves' ophthalmopathy.

This clonotype has at least ten counts. J is TRBJ2-7 and V is TRBV12-3 or TRBV12-4, with no clear D. This CDR3 comprises 12 residues. Trimming stripped 7 bases from V and 0 bases from J, with 7 bases between. The CDR3: CASTSSSYEQYF. As DNA, the CDR3 is TGTGCCAGCACCTCCAGCTCCTACGAGCAGTACTTC.

With respect to this clonotype: Compared with germline, one end of the junction differs, possibly owing to a read error. The chain carries TRBV19 and TRBJ2-2; the D gene is possibly TRBD2 (5 bases). Germline V gene data show CDR1 as LNHDA and CDR2 as SQIVND (reference sequence). This CDR3 contains 15 residues. The CDR3, as DNA: TGTGCCAGTAGTATAGTAGGGCTGATGACCGGGGAGCTATTTTTT. Protein product: CASSIVGLMTGELFF.

The chain joins TRBV9 to TRBJ1-4; 8 positions match TRBD1. After removal of 4 bases from V and 8 bases from J, the junction contained 13 bases not matched to a gene. CDR1 is SGDLS, CDR2 YYNGEE, per germline. The CDR3 consists of 16 residues. The CDR3 DNA reads as TGTGCCAGCAGCCAGGGCCAGGGGGCGAAGTACGAAAAACTGTTTTTT. It specifies CASSQGQGAKYEKLFF.

V and J are TRBV29-1 and TRBJ1-1; TRBD1 is a possible D gene (5 bases). V gave up 0 bases and J gave up 1 base, with 9 bases separating them. This CDR3 comprises 14 residues. Germline loops: CDR1 SQVTM, CDR2 ANQGSEA. CDR3: CSVEDPGTNTEAFF. The CDR3 bases are TGCAGCGTTGAAGATCCCGGGACGAACACTGAAGCTTTCTTT.

A word on this clonotype: This may be a read error: a much more frequent sequence differs by one nucleotide. The V gene is TRBV9, the J gene TRBJ1-2; no definite D call. The CDR3 loop spans 13 amino acids. The V gene's germline CDR1 is SGDLS and CDR2 YYNGEE. In DNA, the CDR3 is TGTGCCAGCAGCTTGGCTGGGTTCTATGGCTTCACCTTC. Protein sequence: CASSLAGFYGFTF.

The V and J genes are TRBV29-1 and TRBJ2-5; TRBD1 agrees at 9 bases. V gave up 3 bases and J gave up 4 bases; unmatched junction bases: 3. The CDR3 totals 13 residues. Germline lookup yields CDR1 SQVTM and CDR2 ANQGSEA. CDR3 coding DNA: TGCAGCGTTGAGGCGGGACAGGGAGAGACCCAGTACTTC. Translation: CSVEAGQGETQYF.

As for this clonotype: One end of the junction fails to match germline, which may point to a read error. The chain employs TRBV7-9 and TRBJ2-5, with D hard to call. The CDR3 covers 12 residues. Germline V gene sequence: CDR1 SEHNR, CDR2 FQNEAQ (reference sequence). CDR3 bases: TGTGCCGGCAGCTTAGCAGGAGAGACCCAGTACTTC. Residues: CAGSLAGETQYF.